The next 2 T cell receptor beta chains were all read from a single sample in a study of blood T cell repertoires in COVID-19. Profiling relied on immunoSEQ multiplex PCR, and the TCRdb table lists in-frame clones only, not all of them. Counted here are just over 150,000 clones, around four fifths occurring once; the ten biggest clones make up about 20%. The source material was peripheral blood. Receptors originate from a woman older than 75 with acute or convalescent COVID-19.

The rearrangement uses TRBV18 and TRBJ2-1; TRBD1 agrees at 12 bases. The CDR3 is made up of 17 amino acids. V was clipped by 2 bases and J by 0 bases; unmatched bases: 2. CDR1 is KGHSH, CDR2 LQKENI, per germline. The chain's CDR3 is CASSPGDRGRSYNEQFF. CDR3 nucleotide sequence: TGTGCCAGCTCACCAGGGGACAGGGGGCGCTCCTACAATGAGCAGTTCTTC.

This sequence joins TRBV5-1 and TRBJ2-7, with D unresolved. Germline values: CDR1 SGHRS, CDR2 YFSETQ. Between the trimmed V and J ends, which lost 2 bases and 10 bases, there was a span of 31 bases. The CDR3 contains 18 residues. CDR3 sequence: CASSFYGEEPSLLRGQYF. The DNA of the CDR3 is TGCGCCAGCAGCTTTTACGGCGAGGAACCCTCTCTTTTACGAGGACAGTACTTC.